This T cell receptor beta chain was captured in a study of read filtering for tumor transcriptome and immune sequencing (TCRdb year 2020). Turning to the overall study: The cohort had 17 male and approximately 14 female patients with a mean age of roughly 70 years, ranging from about 47 to 90. Whole-transcriptome libraries were prepared with the TruSeq RNA Access Library Prep Kit after DNase treatment. TCR repertoires obtained by targeted immune repertoire sequencing and by bulk whole-transcriptome sequencing performed on the same bone marrow samples were compared. By revised international staging, under 10 patients were R-ISS I, approximately 15 were R-ISS II and 6 or 7 were R-ISS III. One main goal was a read-filtering strategy for immune repertoire data, in particular deciding whether clonotypes backed by only one read should be removed. TCR-region mapped reads per sample ranged from about 4 to 10.27 million with IR-seq versus only about 80 to 1,300 with RNA-seq.

Starting from 400 to 450 ng RNA, TCR libraries were constructed with the Immunoverse kit using molecular barcoded adaptors that cover the alpha/delta and beta/gamma chains. TCR library preparation was performed with the same RNA that was used for transcriptome sequencing. Sequencing of TCR libraries was carried out on an Illumina HiSeq 4000 with 2 x 150 cycles. Per the source publication's procedure: Using MiXCR, which included quality filtering and error correction, TCR reads were aligned to human V, D, J and C references and then assembled into CDR3 clonotypes. The tcR package in R was used for analysis of clonotype counts and gene usage diversity. Raw mapping reads were checked after the RNA-seq reads had been mapped by STAR aligner version 2.5.3a onto the human GRCh37 genome. To test how sequencing depth affected the clonotypes detected, IR-seq fastq files were randomly downsampled with Seqtk 1.3. In-frame beta chains were kept once TCRdb had trimmed the public reads at Q25 with fastp and called clones with MiXCR. When rows share a CDR3 protein, they turn into one entry using the most common DNA and genes. For this entry, the V and J calls and clone size follow TCRdb and not the study's own pipeline. Across this sample there are approximately 60,000 distinct CDR3 sequences, with roughly 19% seen only once. Together, the top ten hold roughly a sixth of the sample.

Taken from cysteine to phenylalanine, the CDR3 has 19 residues. The full study reports these points: Rather than purified T cells, the sorted CD138-negative fraction was a mixed bone marrow immune population. Clonotypes were captured by IR-seq at much higher depth and more reliably than by RNA-seq, and smaller IR-seq throughput was sufficient for identification of most shared clonotypes. Single-read clonotypes made up around 82% of clonotypes but roughly 3.5% of total reads in IR-seq, and roughly 75% of clonotypes and roughly 45% of reads in RNA-seq. The correlation between IR-seq and RNA-seq shared clonotype proportions was increased by removal of single-read clonotypes.

A word on this clonotype: Its antigen has not been determined. The DNA is omitted, as the CDR3 cannot be located on it reliably, and the CDR3 follows TCRdb's listing.

Every patient had bone marrow sampled at the time of active disease. Bone marrow mononuclear cells were isolated by Ficoll-Hypaque density gradient centrifugation. CD138-negative cells were obtained by negative selection after labeling with CD138 magnetic microbeads on a MACS separator, removing myeloma plasma cells. The purity of the isolated cells was checked by flow cytometry with CD138 antibodies on an Attune NxT. TRIzol reagent was used to extract total RNA, and a NanoDrop spectrophotometer was used to quantify the extracted RNA. Paired RNA-seq and IR-seq were performed on each patient's CD138-negative bone marrow sample.

The sequence derives from a donor aged 40 or over with multiple myeloma. The chain links TRBV7-5 with TRBJ1-1; the table's D call, TRBD1, has no DNA check behind it. TRBV7-5 is annotated as a pseudogene. The specimen sequenced was a population of CD138-negative cells sorted from bone marrow. Taken with the paper, the label for cell subset or site translates to: bone marrow mononuclear cells depleted of CD138+ plasma/myeloma cells by negative magnetic selection. The CDR3 protein is CISVPGAPRDRELNTEAFF.